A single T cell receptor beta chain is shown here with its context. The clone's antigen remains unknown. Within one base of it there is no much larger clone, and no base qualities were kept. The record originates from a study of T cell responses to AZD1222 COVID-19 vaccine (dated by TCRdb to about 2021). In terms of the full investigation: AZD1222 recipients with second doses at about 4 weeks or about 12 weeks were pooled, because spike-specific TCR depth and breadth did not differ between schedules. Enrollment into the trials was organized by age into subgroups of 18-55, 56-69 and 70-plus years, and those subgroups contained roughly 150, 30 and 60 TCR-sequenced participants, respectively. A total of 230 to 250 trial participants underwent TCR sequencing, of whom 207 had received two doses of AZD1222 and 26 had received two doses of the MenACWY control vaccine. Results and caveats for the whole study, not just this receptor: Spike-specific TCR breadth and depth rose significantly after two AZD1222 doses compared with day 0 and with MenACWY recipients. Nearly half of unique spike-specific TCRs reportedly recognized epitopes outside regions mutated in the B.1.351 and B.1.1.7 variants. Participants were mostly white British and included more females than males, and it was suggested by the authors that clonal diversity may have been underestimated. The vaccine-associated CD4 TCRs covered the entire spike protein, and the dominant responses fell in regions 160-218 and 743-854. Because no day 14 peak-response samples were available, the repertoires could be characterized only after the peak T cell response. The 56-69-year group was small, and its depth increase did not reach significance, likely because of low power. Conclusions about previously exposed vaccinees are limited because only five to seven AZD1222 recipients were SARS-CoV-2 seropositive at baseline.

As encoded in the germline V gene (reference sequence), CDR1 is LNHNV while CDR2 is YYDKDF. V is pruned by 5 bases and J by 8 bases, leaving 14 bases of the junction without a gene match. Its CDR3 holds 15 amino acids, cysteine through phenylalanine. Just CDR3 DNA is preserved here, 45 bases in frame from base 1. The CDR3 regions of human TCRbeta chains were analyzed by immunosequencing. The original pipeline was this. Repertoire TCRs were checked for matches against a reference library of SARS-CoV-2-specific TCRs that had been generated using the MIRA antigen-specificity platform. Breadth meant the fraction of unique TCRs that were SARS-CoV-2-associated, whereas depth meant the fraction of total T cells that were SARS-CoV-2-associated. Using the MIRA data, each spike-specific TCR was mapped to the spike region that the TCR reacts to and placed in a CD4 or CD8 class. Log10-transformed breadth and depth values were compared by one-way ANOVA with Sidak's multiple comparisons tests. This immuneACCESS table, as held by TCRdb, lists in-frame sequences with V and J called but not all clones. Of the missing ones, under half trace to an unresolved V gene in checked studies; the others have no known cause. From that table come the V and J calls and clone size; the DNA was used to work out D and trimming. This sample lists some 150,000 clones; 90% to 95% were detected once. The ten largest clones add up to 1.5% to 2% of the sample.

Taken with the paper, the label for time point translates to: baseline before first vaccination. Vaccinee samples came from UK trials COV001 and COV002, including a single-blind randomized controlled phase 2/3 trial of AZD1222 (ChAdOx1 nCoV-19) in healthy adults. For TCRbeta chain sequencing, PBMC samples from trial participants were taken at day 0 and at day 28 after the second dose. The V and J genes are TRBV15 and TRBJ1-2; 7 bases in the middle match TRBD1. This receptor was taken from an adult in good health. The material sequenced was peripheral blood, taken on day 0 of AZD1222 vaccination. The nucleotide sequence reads TGTGCCACCAGCGCGACCCGGGACAGTCCGGGCGGCTACACCTTC. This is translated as CATSATRDSPGGYTF.